The following is a TCR beta chain sequence with its context. The data were obtained in a study of control samples from healthy donors and cancer patients. TCRdb's copy holds only in-frame clones and misses some; the assay was immunoSEQ multiplex PCR. This sample has tens of thousands of clones; around nine tenths occur once, and the top ten carry approximately 40%. The CDR3 covers 16 residues. V lost 0 bases and J lost 7; bases outside the gene matches: 7. Germline V gene lookup returns CDR1 SGHKS and CDR2 YYEKEE (reference sequence). The V call is TRBV5-5, the J call TRBJ1-5; TRBD1 agrees at 10 bases. The specimen was PBMCs. The clonotype originates from a man between 50 and 59 years old with head and neck cancer. DNA for the CDR3: TGTGCCAGCAGCTTGGGGACAGGGGGTCTCGGGCAGCCCCAGCATTTT. It encodes CASSLGTGGLGQPQHF.